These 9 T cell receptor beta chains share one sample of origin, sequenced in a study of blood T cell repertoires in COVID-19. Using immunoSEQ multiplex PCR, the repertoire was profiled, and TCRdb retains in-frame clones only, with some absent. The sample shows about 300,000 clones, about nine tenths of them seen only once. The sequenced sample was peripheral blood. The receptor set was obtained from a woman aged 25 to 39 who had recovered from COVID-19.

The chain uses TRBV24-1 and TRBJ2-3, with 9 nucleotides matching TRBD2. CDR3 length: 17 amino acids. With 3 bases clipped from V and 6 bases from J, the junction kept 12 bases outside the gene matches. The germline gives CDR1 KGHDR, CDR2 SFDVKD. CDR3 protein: CATSDSGLAREWDTQYF. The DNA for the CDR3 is TGTGCCACCAGTGATAGTGGACTAGCGAGGGAATGGGATACGCAGTATTTT.

The CDR3 sequence: CASSLAGSLGETQYF. CDR3 nucleotides: TGTGCCAGCAGCTTAGCCGGGTCCCTAGGAGAGACCCAGTACTTC. V usage is TRBV11-2 and J usage is TRBJ2-5, with D hard to call. The V and J ends lost 1 base and 4 bases respectively, with 13 bases between them. The CDR3 sequence is 15 residues long. Germline V gene sequence: CDR1 SGHAT, CDR2 FQNNGV.

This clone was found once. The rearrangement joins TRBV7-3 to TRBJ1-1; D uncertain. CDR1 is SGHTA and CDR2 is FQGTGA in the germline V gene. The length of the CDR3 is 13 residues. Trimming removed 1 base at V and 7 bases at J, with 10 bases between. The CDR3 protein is CASSLSARSEAFF. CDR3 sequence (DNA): TGTGCCAGCAGCTTAAGTGCCCGCAGTGAAGCTTTCTTT. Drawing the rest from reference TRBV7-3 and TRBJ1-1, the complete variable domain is GAGVSQTPSNKVTEKGKYVELRCDPISGHTALYWYRQSLGQGPEFLIYFQGTGAADDSGLPNDRFFAVRPEGSVSTLKIQRTERGDSAVYLCASSLSARSEAFFGQGTRLTVV.

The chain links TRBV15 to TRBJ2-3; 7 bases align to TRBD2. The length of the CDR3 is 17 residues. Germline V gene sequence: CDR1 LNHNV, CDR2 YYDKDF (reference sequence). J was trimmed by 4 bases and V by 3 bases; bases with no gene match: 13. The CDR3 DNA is TGTGCCACCAGCAGGGCCAGTGGAGCGGGGTTCGCAGATACGCAGTATTTT. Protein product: CATSRASGAGFADTQYF.

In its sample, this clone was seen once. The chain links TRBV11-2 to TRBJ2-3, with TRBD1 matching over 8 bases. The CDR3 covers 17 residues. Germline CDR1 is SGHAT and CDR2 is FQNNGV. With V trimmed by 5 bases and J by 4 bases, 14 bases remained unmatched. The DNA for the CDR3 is TGTGCCAGCAGCCTTAAGACAGGGGATCTATTCGCAGATACGCAGTATTTT. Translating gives CASSLKTGDLFADTQYF.

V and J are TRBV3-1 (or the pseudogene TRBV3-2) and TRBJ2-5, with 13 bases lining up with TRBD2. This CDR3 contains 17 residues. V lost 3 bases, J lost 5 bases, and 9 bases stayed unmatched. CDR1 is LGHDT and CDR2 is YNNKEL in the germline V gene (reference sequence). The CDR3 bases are TGTGCCAGCAGCCACACTACTAGCGGGGGGGCCGGTGAGACCCAGTACTTC. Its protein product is CASSHTTSGGAGETQYF.

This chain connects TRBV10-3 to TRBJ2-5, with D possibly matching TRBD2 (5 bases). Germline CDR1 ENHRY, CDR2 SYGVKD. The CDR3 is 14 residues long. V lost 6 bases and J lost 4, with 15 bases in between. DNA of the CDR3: TGTGCCATCAGAGAGGGTCTCGGGTCAGAGACCCAGTACTTC. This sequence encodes CAIREGLGSETQYF.

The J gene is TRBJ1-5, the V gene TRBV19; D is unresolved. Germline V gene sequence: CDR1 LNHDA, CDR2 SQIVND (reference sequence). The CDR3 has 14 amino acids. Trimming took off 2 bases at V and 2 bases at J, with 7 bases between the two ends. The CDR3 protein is CASSITGGNQPQHF. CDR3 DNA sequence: TGTGCCAGTAGTATAACCGGGGGCAATCAGCCCCAGCATTTT.

The CDR3: CATSDPGTGGWDTQYF. The CDR3 nucleotides are TGTGCCACCAGTGACCCCGGGACAGGGGGCTGGGATACGCAGTATTTT. This rearrangement joins TRBV24-1 to TRBJ2-3, with TRBD1 identical over 12 bases. This CDR3 has 16 residues. After removal of 4 bases from V and 6 bases from J, the junction contained 7 bases not matched to a gene. The germline V gene has CDR1 KGHDR and CDR2 SFDVKD.